The rows below give T cell receptor beta chains drawn from one sample of a study of blood T cell repertoires in COVID-19. The method was immunoSEQ multiplex PCR; TCRdb's version includes in-frame clones alone and lacks a portion of them. The sample carries roughly 92,000 clones, approximately 90% recorded once. Sequencing used peripheral blood. All receptors derive from a middle-aged man with acute or convalescent COVID-19. Each CDR3 is given with its conserved first and last residue. D genes are given only for firm matches.

cdr3_length: 16; v_call: TRBV14; d_call: -; j_call: TRBJ1-4; cdr3_aa: CASSQRFLATNEKLFF; cdr3_nt: TGTGCCAGCAGCCAACGTTTCCTTGCAACTAATGAAAAACTGTTTTTT
cdr3_length: 13; v_call: TRBV27; d_call: -; j_call: TRBJ1-2; cdr3_aa: CASFGRGLYGYTF; cdr3_nt: TGTGCCAGCTTCGGCAGGGGATTGTATGGCTACACCTTC
cdr3_length: 14; v_call: TRBV5-6; d_call: TRBD2; j_call: TRBJ2-5; cdr3_aa: CASSLVVAGETQYF; cdr3_nt: TGTGCCAGCAGCTTGGTGGTAGCGGGAGAGACCCAGTACTTC
cdr3_length: 19; v_call: TRBV7-8; d_call: -; j_call: TRBJ2-6; cdr3_aa: CASSPKVPTGEAGANVLTF; cdr3_nt: TGTGCCAGCAGCCCAAAGGTTCCTACAGGGGAGGCTGGGGCCAACGTCCTGACTTTC
cdr3_length: 16; v_call: TRBV16; d_call: -; j_call: TRBJ1-1; cdr3_aa: CASSHPQVIMNTEAFF; cdr3_nt: TGTGCCAGCAGCCATCCCCAGGTTATCATGAACACTGAAGCTTTCTTT
cdr3_length: 19; v_call: TRBV3-1/TRBV3-2; d_call: TRBD1; j_call: TRBJ2-6; cdr3_aa: CASSAPPGQGYSGANVLTF; cdr3_nt: TGTGCCAGCAGCGCCCCTCCGGGACAGGGTTACTCTGGGGCCAACGTCCTGACTTTC
cdr3_length: 17; v_call: TRBV7-2; d_call: TRBD1; j_call: TRBJ2-7; cdr3_aa: CASSLALGRGSSYEQYF; cdr3_nt: TGTGCCAGCAGCTTAGCCCTTGGCAGGGGGAGCTCCTACGAGCAGTACTTC
cdr3_length: 15; v_call: TRBV3-1/TRBV3-2; d_call: TRBD2; j_call: TRBJ2-7; cdr3_aa: CASSLLAGGPHEQYF; cdr3_nt: TGTGCCAGCAGCCTCCTAGCGGGAGGGCCCCACGAGCAGTACTTC
cdr3_length: 16; v_call: TRBV6-4; d_call: TRBD1; j_call: TRBJ2-1; cdr3_aa: CASSVRWDRPYNEQFF; cdr3_nt: TGTGCCAGCAGTGTCCGGTGGGACAGGCCTTACAATGAGCAGTTCTTC
cdr3_length: 16; v_call: TRBV7-8; d_call: -; j_call: TRBJ2-3; cdr3_aa: CASSLAYSGHTDTQYF; cdr3_nt: TGTGCCAGCAGCTTAGCTTATAGCGGCCACACAGATACGCAGTATTTT
cdr3_length: 17; v_call: TRBV4-3; d_call: -; j_call: TRBJ1-4; cdr3_aa: CASSQRGTSSTNEKLFF; cdr3_nt: TGCGCCAGCAGCCAAAGGGGGACGAGTTCAACTAATGAAAAACTGTTTTTT